This T cell receptor (beta chain) appears in the sequencing data of a study of shared clonotypes between healthy human individuals (dated by TCRdb to 2020 to 2021). With respect to the entire study: The cohort comprised two women and a few men aged 18 to 49 years. Per donor, three plates each were used for CD4 naive and CD4 memory, two for CD8 naive, and one for CD8 memory. To estimate repertoire size and how much clonotypes are shared between individuals, the study performed deep sequencing of blood TCR repertoires from 4 to 6 healthy adults. Different laboratories and diverse techniques were used to prepare libraries and sequence TCR repertoires, to increase sequencing depth and limit assay-specific biases. Between about 0.8 and 9.5 billion PBMCs per donor were obtained by leukapheresis.

TCR CDR3 regions were amplified from genomic DNA by multiplex PCR using the deep immunoSEQ assay. For each cell subset, the extracted genomic DNA was distributed evenly across all wells of several immunoSEQ 96-well plates, and each plate served as one replicate. For sorted subsets, each replicate PCR was loaded with about 0.2 ug genomic DNA, equivalent to approximately 27,000 T cell genomes. Purified libraries were quantified with a Qubit 3.0 fluorometer, sized on a Bioanalyzer 2100, and re-quantified with the KAPA Library Quantification kit. Each immunoSEQ 96-well plate was sequenced on its own single-read 150-cycle Illumina NextSeq 550 flow cell. The authors processed their data as follows. Because only junctional sequences without quality scores were contained in the immunoSEQ output, filtering matching that applied to full-length reads could not be performed. Sequences were annotated with PyIR, a Python wrapper for IgBLAST v1.9, and V/J genes and CDR3 were assigned using IMGT germline references. Reads with weak V/J assignments (E-value above 1e-6), missing CDR3, stop codons, out-of-frame junctions, or ambiguous translated residues were removed. V3J clonotypes were defined as sequences sharing an identical inferred V gene, J gene, and CDR3 amino acid sequence. To compute the percentage overlap between repertoires, the number of shared unique clonotypes was divided by the size of the smaller repertoire. Three approaches were used to assess repertoire richness: RTK rarefaction, the Chao1 estimator, and Recon v2.1 estimates of unobserved clonotypes. Generation probabilities were computed with OLGA for all TCRbeta clonotypes obtained by the gDNA method from several donors. The clones in this table, taken by TCRdb from immuneACCESS, are in-frame only. Not every clone is retained; where verified, under half of the shortfall comes from an unresolved V gene, and the cause of the rest is unknown. That table supplies the V and J calls and clone size; D and trimming were determined from the DNA. Here the sample has around 700,000 clones; around 72% occur a single time. The ten largest account for approximately 1.8% of the sample.

The paper's findings and limits, for the study overall: Because the study included a small number of donors, the genetic and exposure-history diversity represented was limited. Naive subsets generally had larger estimated clonotype richness than memory subsets. Across a few donors, approximately 4.9% of naive CD4, approximately 3.5% of naive CD8, 2.3% of memory CD4, and under 0.45% of memory CD8 clonotypes were shared. Clonotypes shared by all four sorted-subset donors showed higher generation probabilities than non-shared clonotypes. Only blood was sampled, and tissue TCR repertoires likely differ from those in blood. Even with the large sequencing depth, rarefaction of the sorted-subset datasets indicated that sequencing was incomplete. Based on pairwise subsampling, the degree of clonotype sharing among donors was expected to be affected by sequencing depth.

The donors were healthy, HIV-negative adults who had no recently reported acute infections or vaccinations. Every donor was a Caucasian adult living in Nashville, Tennessee, USA. CD4+ T cells were enriched by magnetic negative selection, after which naive cells were positively selected on CD45RA and the negative fraction was taken as the memory subset. Blood was collected by leukapheresis, and PBMCs were isolated by Ficoll-Histopaque density gradient centrifugation and then cryopreserved in liquid nitrogen vapor phase. Analytical flow cytometry was used to check the purity and quantity of every magnetically sorted T cell population. From each sorted fraction, genomic DNA was isolated and quantified by UV absorbance on a Nanodrop 2000c. The germline ends are 6 bases apart after V is trimmed by 3 bases and J by 4 bases. Spanning cysteine to phenylalanine, the CDR3 consists of 12 amino acids. Only the CDR3 DNA is retained, 36 bases long and in frame from the first base. Taken from the germline V gene, the CDR1 and CDR2 loops are SGHAT and FQNNGV.

This clone was seen once. What this receptor recognizes is not known. No base qualities exist here, and no much larger clone lies one base off it. The sequenced material came from memory CD4+ T cells sorted from blood. Read against the paper, the sample's cell subset or site label means: CD45RA-negative fraction. The rearranged segments are TRBV11-2 and TRBJ1-1; the D gene lacks a confident call. The sequence was collected from a woman in her 30s in good health. The DNA is TGTGCCAGCAGCTTGGACGGCACTGAAGCTTTCTTT. This sequence encodes CASSLDGTEAFF.